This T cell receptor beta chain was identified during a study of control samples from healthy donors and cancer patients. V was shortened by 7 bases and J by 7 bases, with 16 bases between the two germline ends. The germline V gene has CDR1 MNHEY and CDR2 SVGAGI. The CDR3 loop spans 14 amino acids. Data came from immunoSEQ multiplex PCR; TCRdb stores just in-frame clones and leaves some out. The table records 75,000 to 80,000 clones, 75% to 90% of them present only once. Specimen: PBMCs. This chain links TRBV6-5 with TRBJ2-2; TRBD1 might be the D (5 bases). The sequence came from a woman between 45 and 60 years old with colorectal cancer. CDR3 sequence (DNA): TGTGCCAGCACCTTCGGAAGGGGCGGCGGGGAGCTGTTTTTT. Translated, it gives CASTFGRGGGELFF.